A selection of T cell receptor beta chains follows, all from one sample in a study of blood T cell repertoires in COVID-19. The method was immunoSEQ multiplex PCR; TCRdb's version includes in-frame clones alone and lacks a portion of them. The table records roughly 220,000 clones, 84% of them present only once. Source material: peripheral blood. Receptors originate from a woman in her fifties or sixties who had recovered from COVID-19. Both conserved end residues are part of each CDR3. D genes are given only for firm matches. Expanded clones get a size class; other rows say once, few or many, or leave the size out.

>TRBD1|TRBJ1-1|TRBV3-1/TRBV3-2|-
CASSHGLRDRNTEAFF
TGTGCCAGCAGCCATGGCCTCCGGGACAGGAACACTGAAGCTTTCTTT
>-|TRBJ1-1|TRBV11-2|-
CASSLAQYTEAFF
TGTGCCAGCAGCTTAGCCCAGTACACTGAAGCTTTCTTT
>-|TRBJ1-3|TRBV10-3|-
CAISDRTGNTIYF
TGTGCCATCAGTGACAGAACAGGAAACACCATATATTTT
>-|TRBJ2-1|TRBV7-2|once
CASSLPQGGRNEQFF
TGTGCCAGCAGCTTACCCCAGGGGGGTCGCAATGAGCAGTTCTTC
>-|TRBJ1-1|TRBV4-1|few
CASRQGLNTEAFF
TGCGCCAGCAGACAGGGACTGAACACTGAAGCTTTCTTT
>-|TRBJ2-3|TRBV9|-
CASSEEFGADTQYF
TGTGCCAGCAGCGAAGAGTTCGGGGCAGATACGCAGTATTTT
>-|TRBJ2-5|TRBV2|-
CASSEAAGRFGETQYF
TGTGCCAGCAGTGAAGCGGCAGGGCGGTTTGGGGAGACCCAGTACTTC
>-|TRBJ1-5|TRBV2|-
CASSATANQPQHF
TGTGCCAGCAGCGCAACAGCTAATCAGCCCCAGCATTTT
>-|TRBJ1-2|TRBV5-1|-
CASSFTPNYGYTF
TGCGCCAGCAGCTTTACACCAAACTATGGCTACACCTTC
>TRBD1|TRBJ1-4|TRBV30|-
CAWSPPGTALMKNLFF
TGTGCCTGGAGCCCTCCAGGGACAGCCCTAATGAAAAATCTGTTTTTT
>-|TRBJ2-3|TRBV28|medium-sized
CASRIPGGTDTQYF
TGTGCCAGCAGAATTCCGGGGGGCACAGATACGCAGTATTTT
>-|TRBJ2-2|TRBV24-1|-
CATSDPRQSSTGELFF
TGTGCCACCAGTGACCCTAGACAGTCATCCACCGGGGAGCTGTTTTTT
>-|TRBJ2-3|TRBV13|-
CASRGRGSTITQYF
TGTGCCAGCAGGGGACGGGGGAGCACAATTACGCAGTATTTT
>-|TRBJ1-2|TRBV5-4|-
CASSLVQGTDYGYTF
TGTGCCAGCAGCTTGGTTCAGGGCACTGACTATGGCTACACCTTC
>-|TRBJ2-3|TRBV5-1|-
CASTLTDTQYF
TGCGCCAGCACCCTCACAGATACGCAGTATTTT
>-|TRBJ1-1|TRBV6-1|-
CASSELGDEAFF
TGTGCCAGCAGTGAATTAGGGGATGAAGCTTTCTTT
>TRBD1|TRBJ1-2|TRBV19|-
CASSNIQGAADYGYTF
TGTGCCAGTAGTAACATCCAGGGGGCGGCTGACTATGGCTACACCTTC
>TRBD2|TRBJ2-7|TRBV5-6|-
CASSVAGKTYEQYF
TGTGCCAGCAGCGTAGCGGGTAAGACCTACGAGCAGTACTTC
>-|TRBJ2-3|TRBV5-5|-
CASSVLESTDTQYF
TGTGCCAGCAGCGTACTAGAGTCTACAGATACGCAGTATTTT
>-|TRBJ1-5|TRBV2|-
CASSGPQALNQPQHF
TGTGCCAGCAGTGGGCCACAGGCCCTCAATCAGCCCCAGCATTTT
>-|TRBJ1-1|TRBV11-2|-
CASSLEARQRIEAFF
TGTGCCAGCAGCTTAGAAGCTCGGCAGAGGATTGAAGCTTTCTTT
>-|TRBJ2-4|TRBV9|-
CASSKATGSQNIQYF
TGTGCCAGCAGCAAAGCCACCGGGAGCCAAAACATTCAGTACTTC
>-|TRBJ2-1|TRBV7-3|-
CASSSISGMAYNEQFF
TGTGCCAGCAGCTCGATCTCCGGGATGGCCTACAATGAGCAGTTCTTC
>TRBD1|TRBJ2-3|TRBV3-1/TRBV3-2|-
CASSPWDRPTDTQYF
TGTGCCAGCAGCCCCTGGGACAGGCCCACAGATACGCAGTATTTT
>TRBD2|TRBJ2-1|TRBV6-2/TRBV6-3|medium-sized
CASSLAGGPNEQFF
TGTGCCAGCAGCCTAGCGGGGGGCCCTAATGAGCAGTTCTTC
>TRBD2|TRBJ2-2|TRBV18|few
CASSLGAGGTGELFF
TGTGCCAGCTCACTCGGAGCGGGGGGCACCGGGGAGCTGTTTTTT
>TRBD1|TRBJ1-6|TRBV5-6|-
CASSLKDRGGYNSPLHF
TGTGCCAGCAGCTTAAAAGACAGGGGGGGCTATAATTCACCCCTCCACTTT
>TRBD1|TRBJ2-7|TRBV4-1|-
CASSQLALTGGGYEQYF
TGCGCCAGCAGCCAACTCGCACTGACAGGGGGGGGATACGAGCAGTACTTC
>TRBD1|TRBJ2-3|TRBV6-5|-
CASIRDRASTDTQYF
TGTGCCAGCATTAGGGACAGGGCCAGCACAGATACGCAGTATTTT